A selection of T cell receptor beta chains follows, all from one sample in a study of blood T cells in healthy people across ages. Each CDR3 protein gets one entry after TCRdb re-called the 5' RACE reads with MiXCR. The sample lists about 800,000 distinct CDR3 sequences, roughly 60% occurring once. Source material: blood. Source of these receptors: a man between 25 and 39 years old in good health. The CDR3 runs from the conserved cysteine through the conserved F or W. A D gene is named only where the DNA matches it firmly. Size is stated for part of the rows, as once, few or many counts, or as a class when the clone is expanded.

CDR3nt | CDR3aa | d_gene | v_gene | abundance | j_gene
TGTGCCAGCAGCTTAGGGGACGGGGCTACCTACGAGCAGTACTTC | CASSLGDGATYEQYF | . | TRBV7-2 | few | TRBJ2-7
TGTGCCAGCAGCTTGACGGGACCGACAGGAGGGGAGCTGTTTTTT | CASSLTGPTGGELFF | . | TRBV7-2 | once | TRBJ2-2
TGTGCCAGCAGGCCCGGGACAGGGAACTACGAGCAGTACTTC | CASRPGTGNYEQYF | TRBD1 | TRBV2 | . | TRBJ2-7
TGTGCCAGCAGCCAAGAGGTAGCGGGGGGCCAAGAGACCCAGTACTTC | CASSQEVAGGQETQYF | TRBD2 | TRBV4-2 | . | TRBJ2-5
TGCGCCAGCAGCTTGTACAGCGGCACGCAGTATTTT | CASSLYSGTQYF | . | TRBV5-1 | . | TRBJ2-3
TGCAGTGCCCTGGGACAGGGGACCTACGAGCAGTACTTC | CSALGQGTYEQYF | TRBD1 | TRBV20-1 | . | TRBJ2-7
TGTGCCAGCACCCCGGGTAGCGGCAGCAATGAGCAGTTCTTC | CASTPGSGSNEQFF | . | TRBV7-8 | . | TRBJ2-1
TGTGCCAGCAGCTTAGGGGGACATTATTACGAGCAGTACTTC | CASSLGGHYYEQYF | . | TRBV7-2 | . | TRBJ2-7
TGTGCCAGCAGTGAGGGCGGTAGAGGCAATCAGCCCCAGCATTTT | CASSEGGRGNQPQHF | . | TRBV6-6 | once | TRBJ1-5
TGTGCCAGCGGGGACTACATATACGAGCAGTACTTC | CASGDYIYEQYF | TRBD2 | TRBV6-5 | . | TRBJ2-7
TGTGCCAGCAGCCAAGTGTCATGGAAAGATACGCAGTATTTT | CASSQVSWKDTQYF | . | TRBV3-1 | . | TRBJ2-3
TGCGCCAGCAGCACTAGCGGGTCGAACACCGGGGAGCTGTTTTTT | CASSTSGSNTGELFF | TRBD2 | TRBV5-1 | . | TRBJ2-2
TGTGCCAGCAGCCGACCGGGACAGGGGCGGTGGACCCTCCACTTT | CASSRPGQGRWTLHF | TRBD1 | TRBV7-2 | . | TRBJ1-6
TGCGCCAGCAGCGGCCTTGGAGCGGGACACACCGGGGAGCTGTTTTTT | CASSGLGAGHTGELFF | TRBD2 | TRBV5-1 | . | TRBJ2-2
TGTGCCAGCAGGCGCGGAGTGGGCGTTTACGAGCAGTACTTC | CASRRGVGVYEQYF | . | TRBV6-5 | . | TRBJ2-7
TGCAGTGCTTCTCGGTTGGATATTCAGTACTTC | CSASRLDIQYF | . | TRBV20-1 | few | TRBJ2-4
TGTGCCAGCAGCTTAGGCGGGAGACCCTACAATGAGCAGTTCTTC | CASSLGGRPYNEQFF | TRBD2 | TRBV7-9 | few | TRBJ2-1
TGCGCCAGCAGCCAAGCCGGGACAGGGGCAGGCTACACCTTC | CASSQAGTGAGYTF | TRBD1 | TRBV4-1 | . | TRBJ1-2
TGTGCCAGCAGCCAAGATTTGCGTACGCAGTATTTT | CASSQDLRTQYF | . | TRBV3-1 | . | TRBJ2-3
TGCAGTGCCGAAGACAGGGGCCAGAGCTCCTACGAGCAGTACTTC | CSAEDRGQSSYEQYF | TRBD1 | TRBV20-1 | . | TRBJ2-7
TGTGCCAGCAGCCAAGATCTTGATACGCAGTATTTT | CASSQDLDTQYF | . | TRBV4-2 | . | TRBJ2-3
TGTGCCAGCAGGCGCAATCTAGCGGGAGGATACAATGAGCAGTTCTTC | CASRRNLAGGYNEQFF | TRBD2 | TRBV7-2 | few | TRBJ2-1
TGTGCCAGCAGCCCGGTACCGAGGCGAGGCTACACCTTC | CASSPVPRRGYTF | . | TRBV14 | . | TRBJ1-2
TGTGCCAGCGGGACTAGCGGGAGCTATGAGCAGTTCTTC | CASGTSGSYEQFF | TRBD2 | TRBV7-3 | . | TRBJ2-1
TGTGCCACCGAGGGGCAGTCCACAGATACGCAGTATTTT | CATEGQSTDTQYF | . | TRBV24-1 | . | TRBJ2-3
TGTGCCAGCAGCTATATCCGACAAACTGCGGCCGGGGAGCTGTTTTTT | CASSYIRQTAAGELFF | . | TRBV7-9 | . | TRBJ2-2
TGTGCCAGCAGCTCAACCCGACCCTATGGCTACACCTTC | CASSSTRPYGYTF | . | TRBV7-2 | . | TRBJ1-2
TGCGCCAGCAGCCATTCAGGGACTAGCGCGAAAGATACGCAGTATTTT | CASSHSGTSAKDTQYF | TRBD2 | TRBV4-3 | few | TRBJ2-3
TGCAGTGCTTTCCGACTAGCGGGATCCCTCGAGCAGTACTTC | CSAFRLAGSLEQYF | TRBD2 | TRBV20-1 | . | TRBJ2-7
TGCGCCAGCAGTCAGATTGGGGTCCCGTACAATGAGCAGTTCTTC | CASSQIGVPYNEQFF | . | TRBV4-1 | . | TRBJ2-1
TGTGCCACTACGACAGGGAATGTTCGCAATCAGCCCCAGCATTTT | CATTTGNVRNQPQHF | TRBD1 | TRBV27 | . | TRBJ1-5
TGTGCCAGCAGACTAGGCCCCATGGATTCACCCCTCCACTTT | CASRLGPMDSPLHF | . | TRBV7-2 | . | TRBJ1-6
TGTGCCAGCTCGGACCCCGGGGCAGAGACCCAGTACTTC | CASSDPGAETQYF | . | TRBV12-3/TRBV12-4 | few | TRBJ2-5
TGTGCCTCCAGGCAAGCAGGGTTTGGTGAAAAACTGTTTTTT | CASRQAGFGEKLFF | . | TRBV6-6 | . | TRBJ1-4
TGCAGCGTTGGTCTCAGGGGAGCCTACGAGCAGTACTTC | CSVGLRGAYEQYF | . | TRBV29-1 | . | TRBJ2-7
TGCGCCAGCAGCGGTTCAGGGGCTGGGGCCAACGTCCTGACTTTC | CASSGSGAGANVLTF | . | TRBV5-1 | . | TRBJ2-6
TGTGCCAGCAGCTTAAACCCTGGCCTGAACACTGAAGCTTTCTTT | CASSLNPGLNTEAFF | . | TRBV5-5 | . | TRBJ1-1
TGTGCCAGCAGTTACCGACAGGGTAGCGAGCAGTACTTC | CASSYRQGSEQYF | TRBD1 | TRBV27 | . | TRBJ2-7
TGTGCCAGCAGCTTGGGAGCGGGAGGGTTCGTAGATACGCAGTATTTT | CASSLGAGGFVDTQYF | TRBD2 | TRBV7-2 | . | TRBJ2-3
TGCGCCAGCCAGGGGGTCTTGTCCTACGAGCAGTACTTC | CASQGVLSYEQYF | TRBD1 | TRBV5-1 | . | TRBJ2-7
TGTGCCACCAGCAGAGATAATGCAGATACGCAGTATTTT | CATSRDNADTQYF | . | TRBV15 | few | TRBJ2-3
TGTGCCAACAGTGATAAGCCCAGGACCGCTAACTATGGCTACACCTTC | CANSDKPRTANYGYTF | . | TRBV6-1 | . | TRBJ1-2
TGTGCCAGCAGAACTAGCGGGGGTTCAGAGACCCAGTACTTC | CASRTSGGSETQYF | TRBD2 | TRBV12-3/TRBV12-4 | many | TRBJ2-5
TGTGCCAGCAGTGAATTGGGAGCAGAGGACATTCAGTACTTC | CASSELGAEDIQYF | . | TRBV25-1 | . | TRBJ2-4
TGCAGTGCTAGAACGGAAACTAGCACAGATACGCAGTATTTT | CSARTETSTDTQYF | . | TRBV20-1 | . | TRBJ2-3
TGTGCCAGCAGCCTGGAGACAGGGGTAGGGGGTTTAAACAACGAGCAGTACTTC | CASSLETGVGGLNNEQYF | TRBD1 | TRBV7-6 | few | TRBJ2-7
TGTGCCATCACCCCAGGGACTGGCCACGAGCAGTACTTC | CAITPGTGHEQYF | . | TRBV10-3 | . | TRBJ2-7
TGTGCCATCGCGGGGGACTCCTACGAGCAGTACTTC | CAIAGDSYEQYF | TRBD2 | TRBV10-3 | few | TRBJ2-7
TGTGCCAGCAGTTCTATAGCCACAGGGAACACTGAAGCTTTCTTT | CASSSIATGNTEAFF | . | TRBV6-5 | . | TRBJ1-1
TGTGCCAGCAGCTTAGCGGATCCCAGGGATTCACCCCTCCACTTT | CASSLADPRDSPLHF | . | TRBV7-9 | . | TRBJ1-6
TGTGCCAGCTCGACGGACCACTACGAGCAGTACTTC | CASSTDHYEQYF | . | TRBV6-2/TRBV6-3 | once | TRBJ2-7
TGTGCCAGCAGCCTTTCGACTAGCGGCGAGCAGTACTTC | CASSLSTSGEQYF | TRBD2 | TRBV3-1 | . | TRBJ2-7
TGTGCCAGCACCCCAGCCCGGGGGGCCATCTACGAGCAGTACTTC | CASTPARGAIYEQYF | . | TRBV28 | . | TRBJ2-7
TGCAGTGCTCCCGGGACTAGCGGGAGTACGGGTTACAATGAGCAGTTCTTC | CSAPGTSGSTGYNEQFF | TRBD2 | TRBV20-1 | . | TRBJ2-1
TGTGCCAGCAGCTTAAAATCACCTAGCGGGAGGACCCCTGGGGCCAACGTCCTGACTTTC | CASSLKSPSGRTPGANVLTF | TRBD2 | TRBV7-3 | few | TRBJ2-6
TGCGCCAGCAGGGTTAGGGGGACCGATACGCAGTATTTT | CASRVRGTDTQYF | . | TRBV10-2 | . | TRBJ2-3